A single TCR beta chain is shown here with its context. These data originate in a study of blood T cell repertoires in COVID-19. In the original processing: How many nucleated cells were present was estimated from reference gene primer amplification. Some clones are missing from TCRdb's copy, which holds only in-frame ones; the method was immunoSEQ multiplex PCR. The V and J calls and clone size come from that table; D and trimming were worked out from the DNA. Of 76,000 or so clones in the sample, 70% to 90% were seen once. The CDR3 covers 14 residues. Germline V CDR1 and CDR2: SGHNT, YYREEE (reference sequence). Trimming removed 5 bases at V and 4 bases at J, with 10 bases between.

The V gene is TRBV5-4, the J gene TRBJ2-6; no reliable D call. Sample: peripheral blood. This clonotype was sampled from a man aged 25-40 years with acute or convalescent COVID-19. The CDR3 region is CASRSMGGANVLTF. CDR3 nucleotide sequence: TGTGCCAGCAGATCGATGGGCGGGGCCAACGTCCTGACTTTC.